Below, 25 T cell receptor beta chains from the same sample are listed, as sequenced in a study of cytomegalovirus exposure and HLA in healthy donors. Measured with immunoSEQ multiplex PCR; TCRdb has only the in-frame clones, and not every one. The profile shows roughly 130,000 clones, about 88% of them singletons. Material for sequencing was PBMCs. Receptors were obtained from a young woman in good health and CMV-seropositive.

The chain has TRBV7-6 and TRBJ2-7; D is possibly TRBD1 (6 bases). The CDR3 extends over 15 amino acids. Germline lookup yields CDR1 SGHVS and CDR2 FNYEAQ. Trimming took 1 base from V and 0 from J, leaving 10 bases between them. The CDR3 protein is CASSLGTESSYEQYF. CDR3 DNA: TGTGCCAGCAGCTTAGGGACAGAGAGCTCCTACGAGCAGTACTTC.

In its sample, this clone was seen a few times. This chain uses TRBV7-2 with TRBJ1-5; possibly TRBD1 for D (5 bases). V was trimmed by 2 bases and J by 1 base, leaving 6 bases between them. The CDR3 runs to 14 residues. The V gene's germline CDR1 is SGHTA and CDR2 FQGNSA. The CDR3 bases are TGTGCCAGCAGCTTACGGGGGAGCAATCAGCCCCAGCATTTT. Translating it yields CASSLRGSNQPQHF. Based on the CDR3 plus reference TRBV7-2 and TRBJ1-5, the full variable domain is GAGVSQSPSNKVTEKGKDVELRCDPISGHTALYWYRQSLGQGLEFLIYFQGNSAPDKSGLPSDRFSAERTGGSVSTLTIQRTQQEDSAVYLCASSLRGSNQPQHFGDGTRLSIL.

This sequence joins TRBV11-2 and TRBJ1-2; 7 nucleotides match TRBD1. From germline, CDR1 is SGHAT and CDR2 FQNNGV. Trimming removed 0 bases from V and 2 bases from J; junction bases left unmatched: 9. This CDR3 comprises 17 residues. The chain's CDR3 is CASSLDRTGPPNYGYTF. The CDR3 DNA is TGTGCCAGCAGCTTAGATAGGACAGGCCCACCCAACTATGGCTACACCTTC.

In this sample, this clone turned up a few times. This chain connects TRBV28 to TRBJ1-1; 7 nucleotides match TRBD1. Germline assignment: CDR1 MDHEN and CDR2 SYDVKM. CDR3 length: 14 amino acids. V lost 4 bases to trimming and J lost 5 bases; unmatched junction nucleotides: 7. The CDR3 DNA sequence: TGTGCCAGCAGTTCAGGACAGGTTGAGACTGAAGCTTTCTTT. This encodes CASSSGQVETEAFF.

The genes are TRBV2 and TRBJ2-1; 9 bases agree with TRBD1. The junction had 4 bases not matched to a gene; V was cut back by 5 bases and J by 5 bases. The germline V gene has CDR1 SNHLY and CDR2 FYNNEI. CDR3 size: 14 residues. CDR3 protein: CASSTGGAHNEQFF. CDR3 in DNA: TGTGCCAGCAGTACAGGGGGCGCCCACAATGAGCAGTTCTTC.

The chain combines TRBV6-5 with TRBJ2-5; a weak D match, TRBD1 (6 bases). CDR1 MNHEY and CDR2 SVGAGI come from the germline V gene. CDR3 size: 14 residues. Trimming cost V 3 bases and J 5 bases, with 13 bases left between them. CDR3 region: CASSYLQGWETQYF. CDR3 coding DNA: TGTGCCAGCAGTTATCTACAGGGCTGGGAGACCCAGTACTTC.

This clone was counted once. The chain carries TRBV2 and TRBJ1-6, with a possible D match to TRBD1 (5 bases). V gave up 1 base and J gave up 5 bases, with 15 bases separating them. This CDR3 has 17 amino acids. Germline CDR1 and CDR2: SNHLY and FYNNEI. CDR3 in amino acids: CASSEGQRGGHNSPLHF. As DNA, the CDR3 is TGTGCCAGCAGTGAAGGTCAAAGGGGTGGGCATAATTCACCCCTCCACTTT.

The J gene is TRBJ2-3, the V gene TRBV2; a possible D gene is TRBD2 (6 bases). Germline V CDR1 and CDR2: SNHLY, FYNNEI. V was clipped by 9 bases and J by 5 bases, with 18 bases between them. CDR3 length equals 14 residues. The CDR3 DNA is TGTGCCAGTCACGGACGGGAGACCTTAGATACGCAGTATTTT. Protein product: CASHGRETLDTQYF.

The chain joins TRBV7-2 to TRBJ2-3, with 10 bases that match TRBD2. The CDR3 is made up of 19 amino acids. Germline V CDR1 and CDR2: SGHTA, FQGNSA. The V segment lost 0 bases and the J segment 3 bases; nucleotides outside the gene matches: 12. CDR3 nucleotides: TGTGCCAGCAGCTTAGCCCGACCTCGGATAGCGGGGGGAACAGATACGCAGTATTTT. This gives the protein CASSLARPRIAGGTDTQYF.

The chain has TRBV4-2 and TRBJ2-7, with 11 bases identical to TRBD1. This CDR3 has 16 residues. Germline assignment: CDR1 LGHNA and CDR2 YNFKEQ. The V segment lost 4 bases and the J segment 4 bases; nucleotides outside the gene matches: 9. The CDR3 DNA is TGTGCCAGCAGCCCTGGACAGGGGGCAAGAAGTTACGAGCAGTACTTC. This gives the protein CASSPGQGARSYEQYF.

This rearrangement joins TRBV6-1 to TRBJ1-1, with D possibly being TRBD1 (5 bases). CDR3 length: 14 amino acids. CDR1 is MNHNS, CDR2 SASEGT, per germline. V was pared by 6 bases and J by 4 bases, with 15 bases between. The CDR3 is CASRPLRGITEAFF. DNA for the CDR3: TGTGCCAGCAGGCCCCTACGGGGGATCACTGAAGCTTTCTTT.

V gene TRBV6-5 combines with J gene TRBJ1-2, with TRBD1 matching 9 bases. The CDR3 totals 13 residues. CDR1 is MNHEY and CDR2 is SVGAGI in the germline V gene. V shed 10 bases and J 7 bases; nucleotides not matched to a gene: 10. The CDR3 DNA is TGTGCCACCAAAGGGACAGGGCTTGTTGGCTACACCTTC. Residues: CATKGTGLVGYTF.

The chain combines TRBV27 with TRBJ1-1; tentative D call: TRBD1 (5 bases). V was shortened by 5 bases and J by 5 bases, with 21 bases between the two germline ends. The CDR3 has 16 residues. Germline V lookup: CDR1 MNHEY, CDR2 SMNVEV (reference sequence). The CDR3 loop is CASSLMGPPEGTEAFF. The DNA of the CDR3 is TGTGCCAGCAGTCTAATGGGTCCCCCGGAGGGGACTGAAGCTTTCTTT.

This clone was detected ten times or more. In the same sample, other DNA sequences code for this CDR3. V gene TRBV4-1 combines with J gene TRBJ2-2; weak D call: TRBD2 (6 bases). The CDR3 spans 15 residues. Deletions cut 0 bases from V and 4 bases from J, with 9 bases between. Per the germline V gene, CDR1 is MGHRA and CDR2 is YSYEKL. The CDR3 DNA is TGCGCCAGCAGCCAAGATTCCGGGGGCACCGGGGAGCTGTTTTTT. As protein: CASSQDSGGTGELFF.

V and J are TRBV10-2 and TRBJ1-1, with 8 bases matching TRBD1. Germline V lookup: CDR1 WSHSY, CDR2 SAAADI. The trim removed 6 bases at V and 0 bases at J, leaving 9 bases unmatched. This CDR3 has 16 residues. For the CDR3, the DNA is TGCGCCAGCAGGAGGGGTCAGGGGGCAATGAACACTGAAGCTTTCTTT. This sequence encodes CASRRGQGAMNTEAFF.

J is TRBJ1-4 and V is TRBV12-5; maybe TRBD1 (5 bases). This CDR3 spans 14 amino acids. Germline CDR1 reads LGHNT; CDR2 reads FRNRAP. V was cut by 6 bases and J by 3 bases, with 11 bases left in between. The DNA for the CDR3 is TGTGCTAGTGGCCCGGGACTGGCTAATGAAAAACTGTTTTTT. Amino acids: CASGPGLANEKLFF.

V and J are TRBV28 and TRBJ2-1; the match to TRBD2 covers 13 bases. The J segment lost 6 bases and the V segment lost 6 bases, leaving 8 bases of the junction unmatched. The length of the CDR3 is 16 residues. Per the germline V gene, CDR1 is MDHEN and CDR2 is SYDVKM. The CDR3 sequence is CASREGTSGARNEQFF. CDR3 coding DNA: TGTGCCAGCAGGGAGGGGACTAGCGGGGCCCGCAATGAGCAGTTCTTC.

J is TRBJ2-2 and V is TRBV19; 8 nucleotides agree with TRBD1. Germline CDR1 and CDR2: LNHDA and SQIVND (reference sequence). Trimming removed 1 base from V and 2 bases from J; junction bases left unmatched: 12. The CDR3 runs 19 residues. In DNA form, the CDR3 reads TGTGCCAGTAGTATAGGGACAGGGAACGGGAACGAAAACACCGGGGAGCTGTTTTTT. Translation gives CASSIGTGNGNENTGELFF. The entire variable domain, with the rest obtained from reference TRBV19 and TRBJ2-2, is as follows: DGGITQSPKYLFRKEGQNVTLSCEQNLNHDAMYWYRQDPGQGLRLIYYSQIVNDFQKGDIAEGYSVSREKKESFPLTVTSAQKNPTAFYLCASSIGTGNGNENTGELFFGEGSRLTVL.

The genes are TRBV7-9 and TRBJ1-2, with TRBD1 matching 7 bases. The V and J ends lost 1 base and 3 bases, in that order; junction bases with no gene match: 5. Germline CDR1 is SEHNR and CDR2 is FQNEAQ (reference sequence). The CDR3 contains 15 residues. The CDR3, as DNA: TGTGCCAGCAGCTTAGGGAGGGGGACAGACTATGGCTACACCTTC. Encoded protein: CASSLGRGTDYGYTF. Variable domain in full (rest from reference TRBV7-9 and TRBJ1-2): DTGVSQNPRHKITKRGQNVTFRCDPISEHNRLYWYRQTLGQGPEFLTYFQNEAQLEKSRLLSDRFSAERPKGSFSTLEIQRTEQGDSAMYLCASSLGRGTDYGYTFGSGTRLTVV.

This sequence joins TRBV7-8 and TRBJ2-3; 10 bases are a match to TRBD2. The germline CDR1 and CDR2 sequences are SGHVS and FQNEAQ. The length of the CDR3 is 13 residues. V dropped 7 bases and J dropped 3; count of bases not matched to a gene: 1. CDR3 protein: CASKAGGTDTQYF. In nucleotides, the CDR3 is TGTGCCAGCAAAGCGGGGGGGACAGATACGCAGTATTTT.

The rearrangement links TRBV14 to TRBJ1-5; perhaps TRBD1 as D (5 bases). The V end was cut by 5 bases, the J end by 4 bases, with 9 bases between. The germline gives CDR1 SGHDN, CDR2 FVKESK. The CDR3 is 13 amino acids. The CDR3 spells CASSRGGNQPQHF. Written as DNA, the CDR3 is TGTGCCAGCAGCAGGGGAGGGAATCAGCCCCAGCATTTT.

This clone was seen a single time. The CDR3 sequence: CASSLAGQLYNEQFF. The CDR3 coding sequence is TGCGCCAGCAGCTTGGCGGGACAGCTATACAATGAGCAGTTCTTC. This chain connects TRBV5-1 to TRBJ2-1, with TRBD1 identical over 7 bases. The CDR3 has 15 residues. The V and J ends lost 0 bases and 4 bases, in that order; junction bases with no gene match: 4. Germline V lookup: CDR1 SGHRS, CDR2 YFSETQ.

This chain uses TRBV4-2 with TRBJ1-5; 7 bases align to TRBD1. CDR3 length: 16 residues. Germline loops: CDR1 LGHNA, CDR2 YNFKEQ. Trimming took 1 base from V and 7 from J; bases not matched to a gene: 10. CDR3 region: CASSQAGGTEGQPQHF. CDR3 nucleotides: TGTGCCAGCAGCCAAGCGGGGGGGACAGAGGGCCAGCCCCAGCATTTT.

The chain carries TRBV18 and TRBJ1-1; D not resolved. V was clipped by 1 base and J by 4 bases, with 4 bases between them. This CDR3 is built from 12 residues. Germline values: CDR1 KGHSH, CDR2 LQKENI. The CDR3 sequence is CASSPLITEAFF. The CDR3 DNA reads TGTGCCAGCTCACCACTTATCACTGAAGCTTTCTTT.

J is TRBJ2-7 and V is TRBV18; no firm D call. The CDR3 extends over 13 amino acids. Germline loops: CDR1 KGHSH, CDR2 LQKENI. The V end was cut by 6 bases, the J end by 2 bases, with 11 bases between. CDR3 nucleotides: TGTGCCAGCTCCCCGTTTCCCCCCTACGAGCAGTACTTC. Its protein product is CASSPFPPYEQYF. The full variable domain, rest sourced from reference TRBV18 and TRBJ2-7, is NAGVMQNPRHLVRRRGQEARLRCSPMKGHSHVYWYRQLPEEGLKFMVYLQKENIIDESGMPKERFSAEFPKEGPSILRIQQVVRGDSAAYFCASSPFPPYEQYFGPGTRLTVT.